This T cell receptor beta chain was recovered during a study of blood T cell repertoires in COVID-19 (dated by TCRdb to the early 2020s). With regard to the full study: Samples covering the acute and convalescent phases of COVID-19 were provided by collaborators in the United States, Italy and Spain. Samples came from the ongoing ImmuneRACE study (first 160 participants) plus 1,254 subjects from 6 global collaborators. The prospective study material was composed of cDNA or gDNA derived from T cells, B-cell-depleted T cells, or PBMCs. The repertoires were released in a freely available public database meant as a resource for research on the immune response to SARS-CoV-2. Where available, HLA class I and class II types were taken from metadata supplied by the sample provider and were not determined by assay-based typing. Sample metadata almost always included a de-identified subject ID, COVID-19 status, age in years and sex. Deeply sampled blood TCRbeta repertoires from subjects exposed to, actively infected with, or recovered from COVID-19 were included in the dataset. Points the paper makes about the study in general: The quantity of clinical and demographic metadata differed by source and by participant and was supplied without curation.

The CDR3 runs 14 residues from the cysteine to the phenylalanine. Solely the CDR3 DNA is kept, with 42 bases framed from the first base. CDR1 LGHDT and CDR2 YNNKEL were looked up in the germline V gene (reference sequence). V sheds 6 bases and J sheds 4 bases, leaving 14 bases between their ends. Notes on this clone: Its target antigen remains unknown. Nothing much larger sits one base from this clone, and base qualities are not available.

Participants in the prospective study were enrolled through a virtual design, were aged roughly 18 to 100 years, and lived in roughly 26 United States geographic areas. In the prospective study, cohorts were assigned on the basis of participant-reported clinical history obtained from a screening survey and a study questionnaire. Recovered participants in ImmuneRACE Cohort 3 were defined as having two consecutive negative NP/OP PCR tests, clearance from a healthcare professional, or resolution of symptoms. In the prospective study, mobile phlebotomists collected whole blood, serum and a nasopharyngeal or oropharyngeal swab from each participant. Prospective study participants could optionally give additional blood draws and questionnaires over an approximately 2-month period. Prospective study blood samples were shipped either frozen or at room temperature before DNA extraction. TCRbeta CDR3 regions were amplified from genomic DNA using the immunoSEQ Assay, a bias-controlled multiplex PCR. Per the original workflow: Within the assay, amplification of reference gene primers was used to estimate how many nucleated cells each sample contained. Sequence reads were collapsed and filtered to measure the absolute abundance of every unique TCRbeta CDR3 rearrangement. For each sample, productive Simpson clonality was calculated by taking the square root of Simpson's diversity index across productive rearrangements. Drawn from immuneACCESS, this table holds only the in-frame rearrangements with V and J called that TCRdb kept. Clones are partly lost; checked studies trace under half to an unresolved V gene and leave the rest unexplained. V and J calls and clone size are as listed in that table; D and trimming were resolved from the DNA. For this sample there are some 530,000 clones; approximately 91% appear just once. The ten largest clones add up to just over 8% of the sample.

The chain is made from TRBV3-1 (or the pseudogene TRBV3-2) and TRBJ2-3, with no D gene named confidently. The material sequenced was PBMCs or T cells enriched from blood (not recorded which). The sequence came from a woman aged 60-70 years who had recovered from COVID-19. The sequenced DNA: TGTGCCAGCAGGCCGTCCGGTTCATCAGATACGCAGTATTTT. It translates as CASRPSGSSDTQYF.